This entry lists 11 T cell receptor beta chains sequenced from one sample in a study of T cell responses to AZD1222 COVID-19 vaccine (dated by TCRdb to the early 2020s). Library construction relied on the immunoSEQ multiplex PCR assay. As stored in TCRdb, this immuneACCESS dataset retains in-frame rearrangements with V and J assigned. A fraction of the clones does not appear; measured against another copy, unresolved V genes explain less than half of the discrepancy, and the remainder lacks a known reason. The sample table lists more than 110,000 clones, about 92% of them with a count of one. 3% to 3.5% of the sample is taken by the ten largest. This sample's time point label indicates: baseline before first vaccination. The sequenced sample was peripheral blood, obtained on day 0 of AZD1222 vaccination. The receptors were sampled from an adult in good health.

This clone was recorded only once. The chain links TRBV19 to TRBJ2-3; TRBD1 might be the D (6 bases). The CDR3 contains 14 residues. Germline CDR1 and CDR2: LNHDA and SQIVND (reference sequence). V lost 7 bases and J 3 bases, leaving 14 bases between the germline ends. The CDR3 loop is CASKRGTPTDTQYF. The DNA for the CDR3 is TGTGCCAGTAAGAGGGGGACACCAACAGATACGCAGTATTTT.

J is TRBJ1-1 and V is TRBV4-1; D call uncertain. Trimming pared 1 base from V and 5 bases from J, leaving 11 bases between. The germline CDR1 and CDR2 sequences are MGHRA and YSYEKL. This CDR3 comprises 14 residues. CDR3: CASSQGTLRTEAFF. CDR3 DNA: TGCGCCAGCAGCCAAGGGACGTTAAGGACTGAAGCTTTCTTT.

This clone appeared once. The chain has TRBV28 and TRBJ1-2, with D possibly TRBD1 on 6 matching bases. Germline CDR1 is MDHEN and CDR2 is SYDVKM. This CDR3 spans 14 amino acids. V lost 6 bases, J lost 2 bases, and 13 bases lay in between. The CDR3: CASRRTDINYGYTF. The DNA for the CDR3 is TGTGCCAGCAGGAGGACAGATATAAACTATGGCTACACCTTC.

V usage is TRBV3-1 (or the pseudogene TRBV3-2) and J usage is TRBJ1-1; perhaps TRBD1 as D (5 bases). V was pared by 5 bases and J by 0 bases, with 16 bases between. CDR3 length: 16 residues. In germline, CDR1 is LGHDT, CDR2 YNNKEL (reference sequence). In DNA, the CDR3 is TGTGCCAGCAGCTGGACTTCCGGGGCGATGAACACTGAAGCTTTCTTT. Protein: CASSWTSGAMNTEAFF.

This clone has just one count. Written as DNA, the CDR3 is TGTGCCAGCAGCGTAAGACCTCAGGGGTTTGGCACAGATACGCAGTATTTT. It encodes CASSVRPQGFGTDTQYF. The chain carries TRBV9 and TRBJ2-3, with TRBD1 as a possible D gene (6 bases). Trimming pared 1 base from V and 1 base from J, leaving 16 bases between. Germline CDR1 and CDR2: SGDLS and YYNGEE. This CDR3 comprises 17 residues.

The chain uses TRBV15 and TRBJ1-3, with 10 bases lining up with TRBD1. V shed 8 bases and J 4 bases; nucleotides not matched to a gene: 5. The CDR3 has 14 residues. Germline CDR1 reads LNHNV; CDR2 reads YYDKDF (reference sequence). The CDR3: CATHDRGLGNTIYF. CDR3 nucleotide sequence: TGTGCCACCCACGACAGGGGGCTAGGAAACACCATATATTTT.

The gene calls are TRBV27 and TRBJ2-2; TRBD1 agrees at 7 bases. Trimming took 8 bases from V and 2 from J; bases not matched to a gene: 5. The CDR3 is 14 amino acids. Germline CDR1 reads MNHEY; CDR2 reads SMNVEV (reference sequence). CDR3 region: CASGRDRNTGELFF. The CDR3 nucleotides are TGTGCCAGCGGCCGGGACAGAAACACCGGGGAGCTGTTTTTT.

The V call is TRBV27, the J call TRBJ2-7, with D unresolved. Germline lookup yields CDR1 MNHEY and CDR2 SMNVEV (reference sequence). This CDR3 region has 11 residues. V was trimmed by 3 bases and J by 4 bases, leaving 4 bases between them. Written as DNA, the CDR3 is TGTGCCAGCAGTTTTAAATACGAGCAGTACTTC. Encoded protein: CASSFKYEQYF.

This chain joins TRBV7-2 and TRBJ2-3, with D perhaps matching TRBD1 (6 bases). V lost 4 bases to trimming and J lost 0 bases, with 11 bases between them. CDR3 size: 15 residues. Germline V gene sequence: CDR1 SGHTA, CDR2 FQGNSA. The CDR3 coding sequence is TGTGCCAGCAGCTCCCAACAGGGAAGCACAGATACGCAGTATTTT. It specifies CASSSQQGSTDTQYF.

CDR3 DNA sequence: TGCGCCAGCAGCTTGTGGGGGAATAGCGAAGCTTTCTTT. Encoded protein: CASSLWGNSEAFF. The V call is TRBV5-1, the J call TRBJ1-1; D possibly corresponds to TRBD1 (5 bases). CDR1 and CDR2 from the germline V gene are SGHRS and YFSETQ. Trimming pared 1 base from V and 8 bases from J, leaving 12 bases between. The CDR3 spans 13 residues.

The chain recombines TRBV10-3 with TRBJ1-2; no clear D gene. The germline gives CDR1 ENHRY, CDR2 SYGVKD. The CDR3 covers 15 residues. V was shortened by 0 bases and J by 7 bases, with 15 bases between the two germline ends. This CDR3 is CAISESRELYAGYTF. In nucleotides, the CDR3 is TGTGCCATCAGTGAGTCACGGGAGCTCTATGCTGGCTACACCTTC.